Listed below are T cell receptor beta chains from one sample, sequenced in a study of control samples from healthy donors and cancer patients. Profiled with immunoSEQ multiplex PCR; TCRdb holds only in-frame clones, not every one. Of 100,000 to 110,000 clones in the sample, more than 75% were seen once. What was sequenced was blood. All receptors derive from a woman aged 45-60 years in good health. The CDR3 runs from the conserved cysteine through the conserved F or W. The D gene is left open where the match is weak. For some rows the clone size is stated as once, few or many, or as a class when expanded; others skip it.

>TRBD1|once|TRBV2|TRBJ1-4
TGTGCCAGCGTATCCGGACAGGGGAAAGCAACTAATGAAAAACTGTTTTTT
CASVSGQGKATNEKLFF
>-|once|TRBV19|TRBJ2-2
TGTGCCAGTAGTATAGTAACAGTCAACGGGGAGCTGTTTTTT
CASSIVTVNGELFF
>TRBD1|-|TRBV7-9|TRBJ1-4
TGTGCCAGCAGCTCGACAGGGAGTGGCGAAAAACTGTTTTTT
CASSSTGSGEKLFF
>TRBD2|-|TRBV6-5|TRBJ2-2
TGTGCCAGCACTGGGGGGGCGAACACCGGGGAGCTGTTTTTT
CASTGGANTGELFF
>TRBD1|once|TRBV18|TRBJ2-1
TGTGCCAGCTCACCGTGGGGACAGGTTAAGGAGCAGTTCTTC
CASSPWGQVKEQFF
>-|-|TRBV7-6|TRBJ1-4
TGTGCCAGCAGCTTAGGCAGTAATGAAAAACTGTTTTTT
CASSLGSNEKLFF
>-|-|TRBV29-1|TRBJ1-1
TGCAGCGTTGAAGAGCGGAAGAACACTGAAGCTTTCTTT
CSVEERKNTEAFF
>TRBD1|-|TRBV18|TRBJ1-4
TGTGCCAGCTCACTCGGACAGGGTTTATATGAAAAACTGTTTTTT
CASSLGQGLYEKLFF
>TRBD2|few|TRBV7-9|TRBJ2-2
TGTGCCAGCAGCCCTCGAGTGCGGGGGGGACACACCGGGGAGCTGTTTTTT
CASSPRVRGGHTGELFF
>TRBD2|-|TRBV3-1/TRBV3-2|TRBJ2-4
TGTGCCAGCAGCCAAGATTTGAGCGGGGGGGCCAAAAACATTCAGTACTTC
CASSQDLSGGAKNIQYF
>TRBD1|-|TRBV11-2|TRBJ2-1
TGTGCCAGCAGCTTATTTTTTCAGGGGGCAGGGGGGAATGAGCAGTTCTTC
CASSLFFQGAGGNEQFF
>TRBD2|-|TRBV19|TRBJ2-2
TGTGCCAGTAGTATAAAACCGGGACTAAACACCGGGGAGCTGTTTTTT
CASSIKPGLNTGELFF
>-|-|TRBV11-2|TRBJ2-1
TGTGCCAGCACCACCGGCGCAGGCAATGAGCAGTTCTTC
CASTTGAGNEQFF
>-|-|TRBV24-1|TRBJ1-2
TGTGCCATTTTACAGGGACTGGAGGATGGCTACACCTTC
CAILQGLEDGYTF
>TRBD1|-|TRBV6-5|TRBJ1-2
TGTGCCAGCAGCCGACCAGGACAGGCTAACTATGGCTACACCTTC
CASSRPGQANYGYTF
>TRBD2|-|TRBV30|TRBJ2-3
TGTGCCTGGAGGGCGGGGGGCTGGGGAATAACAGATACGCAGTATTTT
CAWRAGGWGITDTQYF
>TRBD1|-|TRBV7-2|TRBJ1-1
TGTGCCAGCAGCTCACAGGGGCGGGGGGGGAACACTGAAGCTTTCTTT
CASSSQGRGGNTEAFF
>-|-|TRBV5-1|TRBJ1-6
TGCGCCAGCAGCCCAGGCTGGGCGGGGAATTCACCCCTCCACTTT
CASSPGWAGNSPLHF
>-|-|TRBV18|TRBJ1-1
TGTGCCAGCTCACAGGGGAGGGGACCCATGAACACTGAAGCTTTCTTT
CASSQGRGPMNTEAFF
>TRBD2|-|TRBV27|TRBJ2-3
TGTGCCAGCAGCCTAGCGGGAGCAACAGATACGCAGTATTTT
CASSLAGATDTQYF
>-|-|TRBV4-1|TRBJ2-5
TGCGCCAGCAGCCAACTTGGGCCTGGGGAGACCCAGTACTTC
CASSQLGPGETQYF
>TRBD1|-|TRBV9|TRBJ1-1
TGTGCCAGCAGCACCAGACAGGGGGCGAGGACTGAAGCTTTCTTT
CASSTRQGARTEAFF
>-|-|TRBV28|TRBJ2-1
TGTGCCAGCAGTTTATTAGGAAGGGAGCAGTTCTTC
CASSLLGREQFF
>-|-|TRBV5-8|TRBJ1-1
TGTGCCAGCAGACCGGAGGTGTGGGGAGTGAACACTGAAGCTTTCTTT
CASRPEVWGVNTEAFF
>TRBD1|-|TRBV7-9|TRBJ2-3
TGTGCCAGCAGCCCGACAGGGGTTGCAGATACGCAGTATTTT
CASSPTGVADTQYF
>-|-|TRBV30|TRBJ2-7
TGTGCCTGGAGTAGGACGGCACCCTACGAGCAGTACTTC
CAWSRTAPYEQYF
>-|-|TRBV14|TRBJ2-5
TGTGCCAGCAGCCAAGATTACAGCGCGAACCAAGAGACCCAGTACTTC
CASSQDYSANQETQYF
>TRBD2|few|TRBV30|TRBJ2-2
TGTGCCTGGAGTGTCACCCCCCTAGCGGGAGTTTATGGCGGGGAGCTGTTTTTT
CAWSVTPLAGVYGGELFF
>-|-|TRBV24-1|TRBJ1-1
TGTGCCACCAGTCTATATAAAGAGAACACTGAAGCTTTCTTT
CATSLYKENTEAFF
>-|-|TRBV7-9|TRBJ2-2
TGTGCCAGCAGCCAAAAGGGGACATCGAACACCGGGGAGCTGTTTTTT
CASSQKGTSNTGELFF
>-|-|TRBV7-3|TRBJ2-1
TGTGCCAGCAGCTTAGACAGGAGCTCCTACAATGAGCAGTTCTTC
CASSLDRSSYNEQFF
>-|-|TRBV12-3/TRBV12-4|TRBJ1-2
TGTGCCAGCAGTTCTTCAGGGAACTATGGCTACACCTTC
CASSSSGNYGYTF
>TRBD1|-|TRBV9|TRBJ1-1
TGTGCCAGCAGACGGTCAGGGGGGACTGAAGCTTTCTTT
CASRRSGGTEAFF
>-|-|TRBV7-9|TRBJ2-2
TGTGCCAGCAGCTTACTTTTGACCGGGGAGCTGTTTTTT
CASSLLLTGELFF
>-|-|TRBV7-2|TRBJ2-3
TGTGCCAGCAGCGCCCAGCGGGCCCGCACAGATACGCAGTATTTT
CASSAQRARTDTQYF
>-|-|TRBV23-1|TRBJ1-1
TGCGCCAGCACTTGGTTTCCGGAAGCTTTCTTT
CASTWFPEAFF
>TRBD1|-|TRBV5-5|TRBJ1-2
TGTGCCAGCAGCTTAGGACAGGGGACTAACTATGGCTACACCTTC
CASSLGQGTNYGYTF
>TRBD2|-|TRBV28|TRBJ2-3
TGTGCCAGCAGTTCGTTACTAGCGGGAGGAGCAGATACGCAGTATTTT
CASSSLLAGGADTQYF
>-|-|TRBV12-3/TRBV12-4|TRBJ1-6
TGTGCCAGCCAAGGACTCTATAATTCACCCCTCCACTTT
CASQGLYNSPLHF
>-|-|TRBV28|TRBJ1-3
TGTGCCAGCAGTTTCCCAGGTTCTGGAAACACCATATATTTT
CASSFPGSGNTIYF
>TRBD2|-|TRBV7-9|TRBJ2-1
TGTGCCAGCAGCTTAGGACTAGCGGGGGTTCCGGCTGACAATGAGCAGTTCTTC
CASSLGLAGVPADNEQFF
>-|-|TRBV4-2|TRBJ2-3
TGTGCCAGCAGCGTTACCCGCACAGATACGCAGTATTTT
CASSVTRTDTQYF
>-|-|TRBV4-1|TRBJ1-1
TGCGCCAGCAGCCACGTCTCGAGGGACACTGAAGCTTTCTTT
CASSHVSRDTEAFF
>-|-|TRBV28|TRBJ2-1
TGTGCCAGCAGTTTAAGTACAGGTCGCCATGAGCAGTTCTTC
CASSLSTGRHEQFF
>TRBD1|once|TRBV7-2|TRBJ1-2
TGTGCCAGCAGCTCCACCTTTTGGACAGGCCGAAACTATGGCTACACCTTC
CASSSTFWTGRNYGYTF
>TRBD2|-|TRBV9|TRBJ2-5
TGTGCCAGCAGCGCAGCGGGAGGGCCATCGACCCAGTACTTC
CASSAAGGPSTQYF
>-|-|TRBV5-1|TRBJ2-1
TGCGCCAGCAGCTCGGCAAGGGGGGCCAGAGGTAATGAGCAGTTCTTC
CASSSARGARGNEQFF
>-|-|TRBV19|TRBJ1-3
TGTGCCAGCCTCAGGACACCGAGAAACACCATATATTTT
CASLRTPRNTIYF
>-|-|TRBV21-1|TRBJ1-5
TGTGCCAGCAGCGTGAGTCGTTCAGGGAGGGTTAACCAGCCCCAGCATTTT
CASSVSRSGRVNQPQHF
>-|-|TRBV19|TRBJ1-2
TGTGCCAGTAGTATTCGGGGGAACGACTATGGCTACACCTTC
CASSIRGNDYGYTF
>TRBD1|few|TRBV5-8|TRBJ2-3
TGTGCCAGCAGCTTGGGGTACAGGGGTGCAGATACGCAGTATTTT
CASSLGYRGADTQYF
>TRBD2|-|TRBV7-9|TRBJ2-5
TGTGCCAGCAGCCCGCATGGGGTGCGGGGGGGCCTTAACGGAGAGACCCAGTACTTC
CASSPHGVRGGLNGETQYF
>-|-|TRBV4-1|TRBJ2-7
TGCGCCAGCAGCTTGCGGGACTTTAAGGACGAGCAGTACTTC
CASSLRDFKDEQYF